These T cell receptor beta chains were read from a single sample in a study of identical twins. TCRdb ran MiXCR on the 5' RACE reads and lists one entry per CDR3 protein. The table shows about 280,000 distinct CDR3 sequences, with about 8.3% occurring only once. These same data were also listed under a study on yellow fever vaccine responses in identical twins.

Sequencing was carried out using memory (CD45RO+) T cells sorted from blood. Every receptor here comes from a woman between 18 and 29 years old in good health. The CDR3 runs from the conserved cysteine through the conserved F or W. The order of the fields is D gene, V gene, J gene, clone size, CDR3 DNA, CDR3 protein. The D gene is left open where the match is weak. The listing skips clone size in some rows; elsewhere it reads once, few, many or a size class.

>TRBD2|TRBV20-1|TRBJ2-5|.
TGCAGTGCTAGAGAGGGGACCCTAGCGGGGGGTCAGACCCAGTACTTC
CSAREGTLAGGQTQYF
>.|TRBV14|TRBJ2-2|many
TGTGCCAGCAGCCAAGATCTGCAGTACACCGGGGAGCTGTTTTTT
CASSQDLQYTGELFF
>TRBD1|TRBV5-6|TRBJ2-2|few
TGTGCCAGCAGCTTGCGACAGGGGAACACCGGGGAGCTGTTTTTT
CASSLRQGNTGELFF
>TRBD2|TRBV3-1|TRBJ2-5|many
TGTGCCAGCAGCCGGGGGGGTAAGACCCAGTACTTC
CASSRGGKTQYF
>.|TRBV5-6|TRBJ1-4|many
TGTGCCAGCAGCTTGTACCCCGAAATATCTAATGAAAAACTGTTTTTT
CASSLYPEISNEKLFF
>TRBD2|TRBV3-1|TRBJ2-1|.
TGTGCCAGCAGTTTTCTAGCGGGTTACAATGAGCAGTTCTTC
CASSFLAGYNEQFF
>.|TRBV6-1|TRBJ2-3|few
TGTGCCAGCTTGGGGGAGGTCACAGATACGCAGTATTTT
CASLGEVTDTQYF
>.|TRBV28|TRBJ1-2|.
TGTGCCAGCAGTTCTCCCAGGGAAATTGGTTCCTATGGCTACACCTTC
CASSSPREIGSYGYTF
>.|TRBV4-1|TRBJ1-6|few
TGCGCCAGCAGCCAAGACAGACAGCCTAATTCACCCCTCCACTTT
CASSQDRQPNSPLHF
>TRBD1|TRBV11-2|TRBJ2-3|few
TGTGCCAGCAGGGGAAACAGGGGTGTTGTCACAGATACGCAGTATTTT
CASRGNRGVVTDTQYF
>.|TRBV3-1|TRBJ1-2|many
TGTGCCAGCAGCCAACATGGGGCGCCGAACTATGGCTACACCTTC
CASSQHGAPNYGYTF